This T cell receptor beta chain was captured by sequencing in a study of vaccination and CD4 T cells after COVID-19. The CDR3 sequence is 14 residues long. Germline V gene lookup returns CDR1 DFQATT and CDR2 SNEGSKA (reference sequence). V trimming: 6 bases; J trimming: 3 bases; junction bases outside the gene matches: 5. The Oncomine TCR Beta short-read assay sequenced DNA from cultured CD4+ T cells. Using its own MiXCR run on the PCR reads, TCRdb lists one record per CDR3 protein. The sample records fewer than 20,000 distinct CDR3 sequences, approximately 53% being singletons. Described treatment: approximately 9-day PBMC culture with coronavirus spike peptide pools or control peptides (ViraFEST assay). ViraFEST used peptide pools to expand antigen-specific T cells, then sequenced TCRs. This clonotype was seen only once. Its antigen remains unknown.

V is TRBV20-1 and J is TRBJ1-5, with 10 bases identical to TRBD1. Sequencing used cultured CD4+ T cells from blood, obtained after SARS-CoV-2 vaccination. The receptor's source is a human donor with COVID-19. The CDR3 here is CSARDRGFNQPQHF. Here the CDR3 DNA reads TGCAGTGCCCGGGACAGGGGCTTCAATCAGCCCCAGCATTTT.